Following are 7 T cell receptor beta chains from one sample sequenced in a study of T cell responses to AZD1222 COVID-19 vaccine. The table came from immunoSEQ multiplex PCR; TCRdb's copy has only in-frame clones and leaves some out. In the table there are some 96,000 clones, about 88% of which are singletons. This sample comprised peripheral blood, obtained on day 0 of AZD1222 vaccination. The receptors originated from an adult in good health.

The chain uses TRBV13 and TRBJ1-2; 9 bases line up with TRBD1. This CDR3 comprises 14 residues. Germline loops: CDR1 PRHDT, CDR2 FYEKMQ (reference sequence). J gave up 7 bases and V 5 bases, and 8 bases lay outside the gene matches. The CDR3: CASSIGDRDAGYTF. The CDR3 DNA is TGTGCCAGCAGCATCGGGGACAGGGACGCTGGCTACACCTTC.

V and J are TRBV24-1 and TRBJ2-1; 10 bases match TRBD2. The CDR3 length is 16 residues. V shed 5 bases, J shed 7 bases, and the junction held 10 bases outside the gene matches. Per the germline V gene, CDR1 is KGHDR and CDR2 is SFDVKD. CDR3 DNA: TGTGCCACCAGTGGACAATCAGCGGGAGGGCCTAATGAGCAGTTCTTC. Translation: CATSGQSAGGPNEQFF.

CDR3 nucleotide sequence: TGTGCCAGCAGCACGTGGATCACCGGGGAGCTGTTTTTT. Protein product: CASSTWITGELFF. This chain uses TRBV5-4 with TRBJ2-2; the D is unclear. The CDR3 loop spans 13 amino acids. V gave up 4 bases and J gave up 4 bases, with 8 bases separating them. Germline V gene sequence: CDR1 SGHNT, CDR2 YYREEE (reference sequence).

This clone appeared a single time. The V and J genes are TRBV5-8 and TRBJ2-6, with D perhaps matching TRBD1 or TRBD2 (6 bases each). From germline, CDR1 is SGHTS and CDR2 YDEGEE. The CDR3 loop spans 16 amino acids. Trimming took 7 bases from V and 2 from J, leaving 16 bases between them. CDR3 DNA: TGTGCCAGCGGCCCCAGGGGAGGTCCTGGGGCCAACGTCCTGACTTTC. Protein product: CASGPRGGPGANVLTF.

This clone was counted a few times. The rearrangement joins TRBV5-8 to TRBJ2-1; 11 positions match TRBD1. CDR1 and CDR2 (germline): SGHTS, YDEGEE. CDR3 size: 17 residues. Trimming cost V 4 bases and J 7 bases; bases outside gene matches: 13. DNA of the CDR3: TGTGCCAGCAGCCACCAGTTCGGGACAGGGGGTAGAAATGAGCAGTTCTTC. Translating gives CASSHQFGTGGRNEQFF.

This sequence joins TRBV7-9 and TRBJ1-2, with D perhaps matching TRBD1 (6 bases). Germline CDR1 SEHNR, CDR2 FQNEAQ (reference sequence). The CDR3 runs to 18 residues. Trimming pared 3 bases from V and 2 bases from J, leaving 22 bases between. In DNA form, the CDR3 reads TGTGCCAGCAGCTTTACGTCGTGGGGGGCCGAGCCAAACTATGGCTACACCTTC. Protein sequence: CASSFTSWGAEPNYGYTF.

The rearrangement uses TRBV18 and TRBJ2-5; 7 bases are shared with TRBD1. The trim removed 2 bases at V and 5 bases at J, leaving 8 bases unmatched. Germline V gives CDR1 KGHSH, CDR2 LQKENI. CDR3 size: 15 residues. The CDR3 protein is CASSPRTGTGETQYF. In DNA, the CDR3 is TGTGCCAGCTCACCAAGGACAGGAACGGGGGAGACCCAGTACTTC.